This T cell receptor (beta chain) is drawn from a study of graft-versus-host responses after intestinal transplantation. With 4 bases clipped from V and 4 bases from J, the junction kept 13 bases outside the gene matches. Germline lookup yields CDR1 SNHLY and CDR2 FYNNEI. This CDR3 comprises 17 residues. Plates contained about 200,000 CFSE-labeled responder cells and about 200,000 irradiated, violet-dye-labeled stimulator cells. The data were produced by immunoSEQ multiplex PCR, yet TCRdb's version contains in-frame clones alone and is incomplete. The table lists 17,000 or so clones, approximately 37% of them singletons, with more than 3% in the top ten.

The chain recombines TRBV2 with TRBJ2-3; 8 bases agree with TRBD2. The TCR originated in a human patient who received an intestinal transplant. Sequencing was performed on alloreactive CD8+ T cells from a mixed lymphocyte reaction culture, taken before intestinal transplant. Documented subset: CFSE-low proliferating T cells sorted from approximately six-day pre-transplant mixed lymphocyte reaction (GvH or HvG direction). The CDR3 region has the DNA TGTGCCAGCAGTGCCTCGCCAGCGGGAGTGGTCGCAGATACGCAGTATTTT. Translating it yields CASSASPAGVVADTQYF.